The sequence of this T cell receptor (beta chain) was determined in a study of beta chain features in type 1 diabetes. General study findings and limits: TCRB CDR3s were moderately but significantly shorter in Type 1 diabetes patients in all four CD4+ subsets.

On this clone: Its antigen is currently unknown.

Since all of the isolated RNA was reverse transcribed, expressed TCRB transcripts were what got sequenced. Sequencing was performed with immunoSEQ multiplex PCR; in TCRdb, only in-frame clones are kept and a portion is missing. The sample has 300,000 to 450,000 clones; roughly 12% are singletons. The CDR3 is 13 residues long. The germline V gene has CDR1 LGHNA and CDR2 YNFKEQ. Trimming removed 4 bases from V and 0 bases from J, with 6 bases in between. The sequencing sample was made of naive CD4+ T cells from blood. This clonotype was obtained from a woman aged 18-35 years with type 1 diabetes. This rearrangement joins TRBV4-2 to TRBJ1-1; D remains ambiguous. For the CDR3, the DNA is TGTGCCAGCAGCCTCGGTCTGAACACTGAAGCTTTCTTT. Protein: CASSLGLNTEAFF.